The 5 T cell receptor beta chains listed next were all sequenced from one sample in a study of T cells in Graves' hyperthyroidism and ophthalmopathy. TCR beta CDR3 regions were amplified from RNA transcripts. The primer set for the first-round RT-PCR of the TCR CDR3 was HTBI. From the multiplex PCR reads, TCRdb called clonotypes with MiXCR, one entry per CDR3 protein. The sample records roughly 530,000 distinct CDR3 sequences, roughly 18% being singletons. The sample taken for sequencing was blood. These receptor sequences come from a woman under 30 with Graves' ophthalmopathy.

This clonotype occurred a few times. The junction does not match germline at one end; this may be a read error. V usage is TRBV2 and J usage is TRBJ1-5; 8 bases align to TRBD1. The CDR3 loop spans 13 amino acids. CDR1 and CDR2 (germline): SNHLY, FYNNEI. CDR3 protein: CAGSDRGAQPQHF. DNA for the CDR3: TGTGCCGGCAGTGACAGGGGTGCTCAGCCCCAGCATTTT.

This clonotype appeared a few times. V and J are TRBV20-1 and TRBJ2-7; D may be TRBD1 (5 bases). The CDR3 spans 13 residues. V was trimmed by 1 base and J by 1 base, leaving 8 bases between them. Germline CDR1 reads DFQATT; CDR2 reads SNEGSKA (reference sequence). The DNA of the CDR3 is TGCAGTGCTAGAGTAGGACATTCCTACGAGCAGTACTTC. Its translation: CSARVGHSYEQYF.

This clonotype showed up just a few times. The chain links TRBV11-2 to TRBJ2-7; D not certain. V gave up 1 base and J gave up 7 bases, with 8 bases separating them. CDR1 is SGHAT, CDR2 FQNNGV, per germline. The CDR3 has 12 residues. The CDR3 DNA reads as TGTGCCAGCAGCTTAGTACGGCGGGAGCAGTACTTC. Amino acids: CASSLVRREQYF.

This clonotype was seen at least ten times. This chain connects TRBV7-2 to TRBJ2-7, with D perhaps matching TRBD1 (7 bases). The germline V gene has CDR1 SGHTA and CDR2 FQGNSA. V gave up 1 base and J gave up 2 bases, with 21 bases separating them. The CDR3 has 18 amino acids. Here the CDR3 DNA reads TGTGCCAGCAGCTTAGACAGGGGTCGACGACTAGGGACCTACGAGCAGTACTTC. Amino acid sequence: CASSLDRGRRLGTYEQYF.

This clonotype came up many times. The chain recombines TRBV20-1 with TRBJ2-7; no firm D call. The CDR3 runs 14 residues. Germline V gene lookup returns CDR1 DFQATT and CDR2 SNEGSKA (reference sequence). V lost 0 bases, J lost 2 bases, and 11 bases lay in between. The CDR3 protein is CSARDTVNPYEQYF. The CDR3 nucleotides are TGCAGTGCTAGAGATACAGTGAACCCCTACGAGCAGTACTTC.